This entry is about one T cell receptor (beta chain). Germline CDR1 and CDR2: SGHRS and YFSETQ. The V gene lost 7 bases and the J gene lost 0 bases, with 13 bases spanning the gap. This CDR3 comprises 15 residues. This sample is part of a study of blood T cell repertoires in COVID-19. This table comes from immunoSEQ multiplex PCR, and its TCRdb copy is limited to in-frame clones, with some not included. Found here are 200,000 to 300,000 clones, 88% of them singletons; the top ten hold roughly 1.2%. The sample was PBMCs or T cells enriched from blood (not recorded which). This TCR was recovered from a woman in her thirties or forties with acute COVID-19. The chain uses TRBV5-1 and TRBJ2-2; D uncertain. CDR3 coding DNA: TGCGCCAGCGAGCTTGATCCGGCGAACACCGGGGAGCTGTTTTTT. It yields the protein CASELDPANTGELFF. The full variable domain, in which reference TRBV5-1 and TRBJ2-2 provide the parts outside the CDR3, is KAGVTQTPRYLIKTRGQQVTLSCSPISGHRSVSWYQQTPGQGLQFLFEYFSETQRNKGNFPGRFSGRQFSNSRSEMNVSTLELGDSALYLCASELDPANTGELFFGEGSRLTVL.